Included here is one T cell receptor (beta chain) sequence, with context. Its cognate antigen is unknown. A junction end diverges from the germline sequence, so it may reflect a read error. CDR3 length: 12 residues. Germline values: CDR1 KGHSH, CDR2 LQKENI. This sample is drawn from a study of vaccination effects on CD4 cells after COVID-19. Investigators separated out CD4+ T cells once about 10 days of culture had passed. Some clones are missing from TCRdb's copy, which holds only in-frame ones; the method was immunoSEQ multiplex PCR. The sample contains tens of thousands of clones, around 63% of which appear only once.

The source material was CD4+ T cells from PBMCs cultured without peptide, sampled before COVID-19 vaccination. The TCR comes from a human donor who received a COVID-19 vaccine. The chain couples TRBV18 to TRBJ1-2; D call uncertain. Here the CDR3 reads CASSPNDRSLRF. The CDR3 bases are TGTGCCAGCTCACCGAACGACCGTTCCTTGCGCTTC.